These 25 T cell receptor beta chains were sequenced from one sample in a study of T cell responses to AZD1222 COVID-19 vaccine. Assay: immunoSEQ multiplex PCR; the TCRdb copy retains only in-frame clones and omits some. The table shows about 140,000 clones, with 70% to 90% occurring only once. Sequences were derived from peripheral blood, sampled 28 days after the second dose of the MenACWY control vaccine. These receptors were collected from an adult who received the MenACWY meningococcal vaccine as a control.

This rearrangement joins TRBV15 to TRBJ1-6; weak D call: TRBD1 (5 bases). V was shortened by 6 bases and J by 9 bases, with 15 bases between the two germline ends. CDR1 and CDR2 from the germline V gene are LNHNV and YYDKDF (reference sequence). The CDR3 contains 14 residues. CDR3 residues: CATRGVGRFSPLHF. The CDR3 bases are TGTGCCACCAGAGGGGTCGGCAGATTTTCACCCCTCCACTTT.

The J gene is TRBJ2-7, the V gene TRBV27; no clear D. With 8 bases removed from V and 7 bases from J, the gap between germline ends came to 18 bases. The V gene's germline CDR1 is MNHEY and CDR2 SMNVEV (reference sequence). This CDR3 has 13 amino acids. The CDR3 region has the DNA TGTGCCAGCGCCAAAGCCAGGCGCCAGGAGCAGTACTTC. This translates into CASAKARRQEQYF.

This clone was counted a few times. The V call is TRBV29-1, the J call TRBJ1-3; D gene ambiguous. CDR3 length: 14 residues. The germline CDR1 and CDR2 sequences are SQVTM and ANQGSEA. Trimming cost V 2 bases and J 0 bases, with 8 bases left between them. CDR3 residues: CSVELRNSGNTIYF. CDR3 nucleotides: TGCAGCGTTGAACTGCGGAACTCTGGAAACACCATATATTTT.

The chain is built from TRBV11-3 and TRBJ2-3, with TRBD2 matching over 12 bases. V shed 5 bases and J 1 base; nucleotides not matched to a gene: 10. CDR3 length equals 18 residues. CDR1 is SGHNT and CDR2 is YENEEA in the germline V gene. The CDR3 is CASSLTSGGRIGTDTQYF. The CDR3 bases are TGTGCCAGCAGCCTCACTAGCGGGGGGCGTATAGGCACAGATACGCAGTATTTT. Full variable domain (rest looked up from reference TRBV11-3 and TRBJ2-3): EAGVVQSPRYKIIEKKQPVAFWCNPISGHNTLYWYLQNLGQGPELLIRYENEEAVDDSQLPKDRFSAERLKGVDSTLKIQPAELGDSAVYLCASSLTSGGRIGTDTQYFGPGTRLTVL.

The V call is TRBV5-1, the J call TRBJ2-5; tentative D call: TRBD2 (6 bases). V lost 1 base and J lost 2, with 9 bases in between. The CDR3 sequence is 14 residues long. Looked up from germline, CDR1 is SGHRS and CDR2 is YFSETQ. In nucleotides, the CDR3 is TGCGCCAGCAGCTTGACTAGCCGACAAGAGACCCAGTACTTC. The encoded protein is CASSLTSRQETQYF.

Comments on this clone: In the same sample, other DNA sequences code for this CDR3. The rearrangement links TRBV5-1 to TRBJ2-7, with 9 bases identical to TRBD2. The trim removed 8 bases at V and 2 bases at J, leaving 8 bases unmatched. This CDR3 has 14 residues. CDR1 is SGHRS, CDR2 YFSETQ, per germline. The CDR3 spells CASGSGGPTYEQYF. In nucleotides, the CDR3 is TGCGCCAGTGGTAGCGGGGGTCCTACCTACGAGCAGTACTTC.

This rearrangement joins TRBV7-2 to TRBJ1-1, with D hard to call. The V gene's germline CDR1 is SGHTA and CDR2 FQGNSA. With 2 bases removed from V and 3 bases from J, the gap between germline ends came to 7 bases. This CDR3 is built from 13 residues. The CDR3 coding sequence is TGTGCCAGCAGCTTAAGGTGGGACACTGAAGCTTTCTTT. The encoded protein is CASSLRWDTEAFF.

The V and J genes are TRBV6-5 and TRBJ1-2; 7 bases align to TRBD1. There are 13 residues in the CDR3. Germline values: CDR1 MNHEY, CDR2 SVGAGI. V lost 6 bases and J lost 7; bases outside the gene matches: 8. CDR3 bases: TGTGCCAGCAGACCGACAGGGCGGGGTGGCTACACCTTC. Its protein product is CASRPTGRGGYTF.

This clone was counted a single time. This sequence joins TRBV2 and TRBJ2-3; TRBD2 matches 12 bases. V was clipped by 2 bases and J by 2 bases; unmatched bases: 5. The CDR3 loop spans 17 amino acids. Per germline, CDR1 SNHLY and CDR2 FYNNEI. This chain's CDR3 is CASSEMGLAGITDTQYF. In DNA form, the CDR3 reads TGTGCCAGCAGTGAAATGGGACTAGCGGGCATCACAGATACGCAGTATTTT. Full variable domain (remainder filled in from reference TRBV2 and TRBJ2-3): EPEVTQTPSHQVTQMGQEVILRCVPISNHLYFYWYRQILGQKVEFLVSFYNNEISEKSEIFDDQFSVERPDGSNFTLKIRSTKLEDSAMYFCASSEMGLAGITDTQYFGPGTRLTVL.

The chain links TRBV6-6 to TRBJ1-4, with 8 positions matching TRBD1. The CDR3 has 16 amino acids. Germline CDR1 and CDR2: MNHNY and SVGAGI (reference sequence). Unmatched junction bases numbered 14, after V lost 8 bases and J lost 6 bases. The CDR3 DNA sequence: TGTGCCAGCGGGCCGCATAGGACAGGGTGGGATGAAAAACTGTTTTTT. Protein: CASGPHRTGWDEKLFF.

The rearrangement joins TRBV28 to TRBJ2-2; 10 nucleotides agree with TRBD1. CDR3 length equals 15 residues. V trimming: 3 bases; J trimming: 4 bases; junction bases outside the gene matches: 2. Looked up from germline, CDR1 is MDHEN and CDR2 is SYDVKM. The CDR3, as DNA: TGTGCCAGCAGTTTCAGGACAGGGGGCACCGGGGAGCTGTTTTTT. Encoded protein: CASSFRTGGTGELFF.

J is TRBJ1-1 and V is TRBV20-1, with D possibly matching TRBD1 (6 bases). Trimming cost V 3 bases and J 1 base, with 9 bases left between them. The CDR3 runs 13 residues. CDR1 DFQATT and CDR2 SNEGSKA come from the germline V gene (reference sequence). This CDR3 reads CSASGQSNTEAFF. The CDR3 region has the DNA TGCAGTGCTAGTGGACAGTCGAACACTGAAGCTTTCTTT.

The chain carries TRBV11-2 and TRBJ1-1; weak D call: TRBD1 (5 bases). This CDR3 contains 13 residues. The V gene's germline CDR1 is SGHAT and CDR2 FQNNGV. Trimming stripped 6 bases from V and 1 base from J, with 9 bases between. The CDR3 spells CASRLQENTEAFF. For the CDR3, the DNA is TGTGCCAGCAGGCTACAGGAGAACACTGAAGCTTTCTTT.

The genes are TRBV3-1 (or the pseudogene TRBV3-2) and TRBJ2-1, with D perhaps TRBD2 (6 bases). This CDR3 has 15 residues. Germline CDR1 is LGHDT and CDR2 is YNNKEL (reference sequence). Trimming took 3 bases from V and 10 from J, leaving 19 bases between them. The CDR3 DNA is TGTGCCAGCAGCCAGCACGGGACTCAGTCAGGGGAGCAGTTCTTC. Amino acids: CASSQHGTQSGEQFF.

The chain is built from TRBV7-6 and TRBJ1-6, with D uncertain. This CDR3 region has 13 residues. The ends were cut back, 8 bases at V and 0 bases at J, with 5 bases in the middle. Germline CDR1 is SGHVS and CDR2 is FNYEAQ. CDR3 in DNA: TGTGCCAGCGGGAGCTCCTATAATTCACCCCTCCACTTT. It is translated as CASGSSYNSPLHF.

This chain uses TRBV10-3 with TRBJ1-2; D not certain. CDR3 length: 16 residues. V lost 3 bases and J lost 1, with 15 bases in between. Germline CDR1 reads ENHRY; CDR2 reads SYGVKD. The CDR3 loop is CAISDPQVGNNYGYTF. The CDR3 DNA reads as TGTGCCATCAGTGACCCTCAGGTCGGGAATAACTATGGCTACACCTTC.

The CDR3, as DNA: TGTGCCAGCAGCCACCTGGACAGGGCCCAACACGGGGACACCATATATTTT. This gives the protein CASSHLDRAQHGDTIYF. The V and J genes are TRBV14 and TRBJ1-3; the match to TRBD1 covers 8 bases. After removal of 3 bases from V and 8 bases from J, the junction contained 15 bases not matched to a gene. This CDR3 is 17 amino acids long. The germline V gene encodes CDR1 SGHDN and CDR2 FVKESK. Full variable domain (outside the CDR3, taken from reference TRBV14 and TRBJ1-3): EAGVTQFPSHSVIEKGQTVTLRCDPISGHDNLYWYRRVMGKEIKFLLHFVKESKQDESGMPNNRFLAERTGGTYSTLKVQPAELEDSGVYFCASSHLDRAQHGDTIYFGEGSWLTVV.

The V gene is TRBV2, the J gene TRBJ2-7; no definite D call. The germline V and J ends were trimmed by 2 bases and 4 bases, with 6 bases remaining between them. This CDR3 has 12 residues. Germline assignment: CDR1 SNHLY and CDR2 FYNNEI. The CDR3 protein is CASSEISYEQYF. In nucleotides, the CDR3 is TGTGCCAGCAGTGAAATTTCTTACGAGCAGTACTTC.

In this sample, this clone turned up once. The CDR3 DNA reads as TGTGCCAGCAGCTTAGGAAGGGGTGATGGCTACACCTTC. Its protein product is CASSLGRGDGYTF. This rearrangement joins TRBV7-9 to TRBJ1-2; a weak D match, TRBD1 (5 bases). Germline loops: CDR1 SEHNR, CDR2 FQNEAQ (reference sequence). V was pared by 1 base and J by 6 bases, with 9 bases between. The CDR3 length is 13 residues.

The J gene is TRBJ2-3, the V gene TRBV11-2; TRBD2 aligns across 10 bases. V lost 2 bases, J lost 3 bases, and 8 bases stayed unmatched. Germline CDR1 SGHAT, CDR2 FQNNGV. This CDR3 spans 17 amino acids. CDR3 residues: CASSLTVGTSETDTQYF. The CDR3 region has the DNA TGTGCCAGCAGCTTAACGGTCGGGACTAGCGAAACAGATACGCAGTATTTT.

The chain has TRBV5-1 and TRBJ1-5; 11 positions agree with TRBD1. Looked up from germline, CDR1 is SGHRS and CDR2 is YFSETQ. V lost 3 bases, J lost 7 bases, and 6 bases stayed unmatched. This CDR3 is 15 amino acids long. CDR3 region: CASSWGQGGSQPQHF. For the CDR3, the DNA is TGCGCCAGCAGCTGGGGACAGGGGGGTAGCCAGCCCCAGCATTTT.

This chain links TRBV7-2 with TRBJ2-3, with TRBD1 as a possible D gene (5 bases). CDR1 and CDR2 from the germline V gene are SGHTA and FQGNSA. The CDR3 sequence is 15 residues long. The ends were cut back, 1 base at V and 8 bases at J, with 16 bases in the middle. CDR3 protein: CASSLGRDSARTQYF. DNA of the CDR3: TGTGCCAGCAGCTTAGGACGCGACAGTGCCCGTACGCAGTATTTT.

This rearrangement joins TRBV6-2 or TRBV6-3 to TRBJ2-2; D is undetermined. V lost 3 bases, J lost 3 bases, and 5 bases lay in between. CDR1 and CDR2 from the germline V gene are MNHEY and SVGEGT. The CDR3 has 13 amino acids. The CDR3 protein is CASSYGDTGELFF. Written as DNA, the CDR3 is TGTGCCAGCAGTTATGGAGACACCGGGGAGCTGTTTTTT.

The CDR3 coding sequence is TGTGCCAGCAGTGTTGGGGGTGGCAGAGGGACTGGAAACACCATATATTTT. Its protein product is CASSVGGGRGTGNTIYF. The chain has TRBV28 and TRBJ1-3; D is perhaps TRBD1 (5 bases). The CDR3 runs to 17 residues. Looked up from germline, CDR1 is MDHEN and CDR2 is SYDVKM. V was cut by 5 bases and J by 2 bases, with 19 bases left in between.

J is TRBJ2-7 and V is TRBV28, with 7 bases aligning to TRBD1. The CDR3 is 16 amino acids. Trimming at V came to 6 bases and at J to 0 bases, leaving 11 bases not matched to a gene. Germline CDR1 reads MDHEN; CDR2 reads SYDVKM. CDR3 sequence reads: CASSITTGISSYEQYF. DNA of the CDR3: TGTGCCAGCAGCATTACGACAGGGATAAGCTCCTACGAGCAGTACTTC.